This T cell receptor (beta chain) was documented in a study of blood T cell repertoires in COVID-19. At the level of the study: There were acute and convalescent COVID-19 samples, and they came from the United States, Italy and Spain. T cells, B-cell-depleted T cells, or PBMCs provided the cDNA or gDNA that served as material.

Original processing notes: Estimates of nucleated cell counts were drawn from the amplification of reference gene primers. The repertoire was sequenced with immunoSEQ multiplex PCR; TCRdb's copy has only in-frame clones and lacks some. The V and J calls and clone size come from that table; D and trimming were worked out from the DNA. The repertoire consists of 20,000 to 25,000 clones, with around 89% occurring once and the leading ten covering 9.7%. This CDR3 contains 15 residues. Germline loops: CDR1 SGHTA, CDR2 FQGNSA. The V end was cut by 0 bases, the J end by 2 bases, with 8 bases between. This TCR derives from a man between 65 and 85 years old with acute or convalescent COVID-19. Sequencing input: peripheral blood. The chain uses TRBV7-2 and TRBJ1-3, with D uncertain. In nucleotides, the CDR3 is TGTGCCAGCAGCTTAGCGTACGGGGCTGGAAACACCATATATTTT. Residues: CASSLAYGAGNTIYF.